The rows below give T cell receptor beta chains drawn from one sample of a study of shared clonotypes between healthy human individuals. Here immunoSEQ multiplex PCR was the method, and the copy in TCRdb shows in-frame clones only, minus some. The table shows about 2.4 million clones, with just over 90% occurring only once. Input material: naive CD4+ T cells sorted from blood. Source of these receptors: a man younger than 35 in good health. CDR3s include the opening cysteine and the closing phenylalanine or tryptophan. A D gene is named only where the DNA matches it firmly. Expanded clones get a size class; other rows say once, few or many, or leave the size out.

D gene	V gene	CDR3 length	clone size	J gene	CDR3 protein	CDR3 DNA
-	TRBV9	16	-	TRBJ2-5	CASSVGLEGAWETQYF	TGTGCCAGCAGCGTGGGACTAGAGGGGGCGTGGGAGACCCAGTACTTC
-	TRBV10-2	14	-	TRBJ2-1	CASRSARGGFEQFF	TGCGCCAGCAGGTCCGCTAGAGGGGGGTTTGAGCAGTTCTTC
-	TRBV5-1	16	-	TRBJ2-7	CASSSQGVGRSYEQYF	TGCGCCAGCAGCTCCCAAGGAGTTGGCCGATCCTACGAGCAGTACTTC
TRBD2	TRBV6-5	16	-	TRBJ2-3	CASSYGLAGFTDTQYF	TGTGCCAGCAGTTACGGACTAGCGGGATTCACAGATACGCAGTATTTT
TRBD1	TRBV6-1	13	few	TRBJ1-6	CASKGQGSSPLHF	TGTGCCAGCAAAGGACAGGGTAGTTCACCCCTCCACTTT
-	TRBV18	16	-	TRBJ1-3	CASSPLEDRSGNTIYF	TGTGCCAGCTCACCACTGGAGGACAGATCTGGAAACACCATATATTTT
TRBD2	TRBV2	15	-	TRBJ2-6	CASSIGGAGANVLTF	TGTGCCAGCAGTATTGGGGGGGCTGGGGCCAACGTCCTGACTTTC
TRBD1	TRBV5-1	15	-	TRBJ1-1	CASSMGFRGVTEAFF	TGCGCCAGCAGCATGGGGTTCAGGGGGGTAACTGAAGCTTTCTTT
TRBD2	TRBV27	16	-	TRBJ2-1	CASRPRLAGGNNEQFF	TGTGCCAGCAGGCCTCGACTAGCGGGAGGGAACAATGAGCAGTTCTTC
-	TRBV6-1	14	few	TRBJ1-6	CASSEGVESMALHF	TGTGCCAGCAGTGAAGGCGTGGAGTCGATGGCCCTCCACTTT
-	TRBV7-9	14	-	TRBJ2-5	CASSSEQGRETQYF	TGTGCCAGCAGCTCTGAACAGGGAAGGGAGACCCAGTACTTC
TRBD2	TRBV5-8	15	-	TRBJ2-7	CASSFGTSGKYEQYF	TGTGCCAGCAGCTTTGGGACTAGCGGAAAGTACGAGCAGTACTTC
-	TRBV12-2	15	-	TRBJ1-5	CASRLSGGHNQPQHF	TGTGCAAGTCGCTTGTCAGGGGGACACAATCAGCCCCAGCATTTT
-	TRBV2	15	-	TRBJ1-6	CASSVYGQGNSPLHF	TGTGCCAGCAGTGTGTATGGGCAGGGTAATTCACCCCTCCACTTT
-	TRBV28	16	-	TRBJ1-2	CASTPLVRSPNYGYTF	TGTGCCAGCACTCCCTTAGTCCGGTCTCCTAACTATGGCTACACCTTC
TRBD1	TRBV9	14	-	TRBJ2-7	CASSRQGVAYEQYF	TGTGCCAGCAGCCGACAGGGGGTCGCCTACGAGCAGTACTTC
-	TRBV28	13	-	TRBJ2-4	CASSSGAKNIQYF	TGTGCCAGCAGTTCGGGAGCCAAAAACATTCAGTACTTC
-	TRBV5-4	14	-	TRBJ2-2	CASSLQGTNGELFF	TGTGCCAGCAGCTTACAGGGAACTAACGGGGAGCTGTTTTTT
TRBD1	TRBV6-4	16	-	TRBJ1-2	CASSDSILQGKRGYTF	TGTGCCAGCAGTGACTCAATTCTACAGGGGAAGCGTGGCTACACCTTC
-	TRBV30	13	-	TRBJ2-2	CAWNQEGTGELFF	TGTGCCTGGAACCAAGAGGGTACCGGGGAGCTGTTTTTT
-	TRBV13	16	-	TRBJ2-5	CASSLGLVVAEETQYF	TGTGCCAGCAGCTTAGGCCTGGTGGTCGCGGAAGAGACCCAGTACTTC
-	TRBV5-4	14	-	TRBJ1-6	CASSLGTENSPLHF	TGTGCCAGCAGCTTGGGGACGGAAAATTCACCCCTCCACTTT
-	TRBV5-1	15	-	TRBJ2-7	CASSPSRGGSYEQYF	TGCGCCAGCAGTCCCAGCAGGGGAGGGTCCTACGAGCAGTACTTC
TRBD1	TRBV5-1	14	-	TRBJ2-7	CASSFRDRTGEQYF	TGCGCCAGCAGCTTCAGGGACAGGACGGGAGAGCAGTACTTC
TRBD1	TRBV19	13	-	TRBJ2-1	CASSPDRGRGQFF	TGTGCCAGTAGTCCCGACAGGGGGAGGGGGCAGTTCTTC
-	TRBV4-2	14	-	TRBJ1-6	CASSQEPLNSPLHF	TGTGCCAGCAGCCAAGAACCTTTGAATTCACCCCTCCACTTT
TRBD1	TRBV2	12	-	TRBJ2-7	CAGETGQAEQYF	TGTGCCGGGGAGACAGGGCAGGCCGAGCAGTACTTC
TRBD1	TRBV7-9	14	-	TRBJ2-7	CASSLTGGLSEQYF	TGTGCCAGCAGCCTTACAGGGGGCCTGTCCGAGCAGTACTTC
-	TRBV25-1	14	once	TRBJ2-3	CASSIRGITDTQYF	TGTGCCAGCAGCATCCGAGGGATAACAGATACGCAGTATTTT
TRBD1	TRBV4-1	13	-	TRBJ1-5	CASSQTGVQPQHF	TGCGCCAGCAGCCAAACAGGGGTTCAGCCCCAGCATTTT
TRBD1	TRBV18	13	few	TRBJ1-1	CASSNTGDTEAFF	TGTGCCAGCTCCAATACAGGGGACACTGAAGCTTTCTTT
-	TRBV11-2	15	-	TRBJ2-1	CASSLAGISYNEQFF	TGTGCCAGCAGCTTGGCCGGAATTTCGTACAATGAGCAGTTCTTC
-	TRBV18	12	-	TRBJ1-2	CASSRQTNGYTF	TGTGCCAGCTCACGACAGACAAATGGCTACACCTTC
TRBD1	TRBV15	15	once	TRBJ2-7	CATSSRWDSRYEQYF	TGTGCCACCAGCAGCCGGTGGGACAGCCGCTACGAGCAGTACTTC
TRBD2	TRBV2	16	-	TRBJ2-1	CASSDRTSGANNEQFF	TGTGCCAGCAGTGACCGCACTAGCGGGGCGAACAATGAGCAGTTCTTC
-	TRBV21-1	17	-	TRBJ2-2	CASSPRTSLPLPGELFF	TGTGCCAGCAGCCCTCGGACTAGTCTACCTCTACCGGGGGAGCTGTTTTTT
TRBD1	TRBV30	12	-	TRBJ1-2	CAWKGGGYGYTF	TGTGCCTGGAAAGGGGGCGGCTATGGCTACACCTTC
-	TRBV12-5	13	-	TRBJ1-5	CASGSPSDQPQHF	TGTGCTAGTGGTTCGCCAAGCGATCAGCCCCAGCATTTT
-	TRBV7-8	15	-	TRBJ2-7	CASSLNPDSFYEQYF	TGTGCCAGCAGCTTAAATCCGGACTCCTTCTACGAGCAGTACTTC
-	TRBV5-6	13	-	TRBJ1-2	CASSLVMMGGYTF	TGTGCCAGCAGCTTGGTTATGATGGGGGGCTACACCTTC
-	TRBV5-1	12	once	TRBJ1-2	CASSFGGGGYTF	TGCGCCAGCAGCTTTGGAGGGGGTGGCTACACCTTC
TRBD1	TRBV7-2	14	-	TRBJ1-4	CASSFGRGREKLFF	TGTGCCAGCAGCTTCGGCAGGGGGCGGGAAAAACTGTTTTTT
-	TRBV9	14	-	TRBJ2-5	CASSVDPGGETQYF	TGTGCCAGCAGCGTAGATCCAGGAGGAGAGACCCAGTACTTC